These 10 T cell receptor beta chains were all obtained from the same sample, sequenced in a study of T cell responses to AZD1222 COVID-19 vaccine. The data were produced by immunoSEQ multiplex PCR, yet TCRdb's version contains in-frame clones alone and is incomplete. The table lists some 150,000 clones, roughly 87% of them singletons, with approximately 5.1% in the top ten. Sequences were derived from peripheral blood, sampled 28 days after the second dose of the MenACWY control vaccine. Every receptor here comes from an adult who received the MenACWY meningococcal vaccine as a control.

J is TRBJ1-2 and V is TRBV12-3 or TRBV12-4; the D is unclear. The CDR3 consists of 13 residues. Trimming cost V 1 base and J 8 bases, with 11 bases left between them. The CDR3 coding sequence is TGTGCCAGCAGTTTAGTTCCGGTGAGGGGCTACACCTTC. Translating it yields CASSLVPVRGYTF.

The gene calls are TRBV28 and TRBJ2-1; no clear D. CDR3 size: 12 residues. The germline V gene has CDR1 MDHEN and CDR2 SYDVKM. Trimming took off 2 bases at V and 9 bases at J, with 8 bases between the two ends. Here the CDR3 reads CASSLIAGEQFF. For the CDR3, the DNA is TGTGCCAGCAGTTTAATAGCTGGTGAGCAGTTCTTC.

The chain joins TRBV28 to TRBJ1-5, with TRBD1 matching 11 bases. This CDR3 has 14 amino acids. J was trimmed by 5 bases and V by 5 bases; bases with no gene match: 2. Germline loops: CDR1 MDHEN, CDR2 SYDVKM. The CDR3 loop reads CASSRDRGYQPQHF. The CDR3 DNA follows: TGTGCCAGCAGTCGGGACAGGGGGTATCAGCCCCAGCATTTT.

The rearrangement joins TRBV19 to TRBJ1-2; D not certain. V was cut by 5 bases and J by 5 bases, with 15 bases left in between. The CDR3 is 14 amino acids. The germline CDR1 and CDR2 sequences are LNHDA and SQIVND (reference sequence). DNA for the CDR3: TGTGCCAGTAGTCTACGAATTGGGCTTTATGGCTACACCTTC. This codes for CASSLRIGLYGYTF.

V is TRBV18 and J is TRBJ1-1; the match to TRBD1 covers 7 bases. Trimming cost V 0 bases and J 4 bases; bases outside gene matches: 5. The CDR3 is 15 amino acids. CDR1 is KGHSH and CDR2 is LQKENI in the germline V gene. DNA of the CDR3: TGTGCCAGCTCACCACCGACAGGGTTGGGCACTGAAGCTTTCTTT. It yields the protein CASSPPTGLGTEAFF.

This clone was seen only once. V and J are TRBV28 and TRBJ2-3, with 12 bases identical to TRBD2. Unmatched junction bases numbered 7, after V lost 6 bases and J lost 3 bases. This CDR3 is built from 16 residues. Germline assignment: CDR1 MDHEN and CDR2 SYDVKM. CDR3 residues: CASRETSGGGTDTQYF. For the CDR3, the DNA is TGTGCCAGCAGGGAGACTAGCGGGGGTGGAACAGATACGCAGTATTTT.

The chain's CDR3 is CAIASGADYEQYF. The DNA for the CDR3 is TGTGCCATCGCATCGGGGGCGGACTACGAGCAGTACTTC. This chain joins TRBV10-3 and TRBJ2-7; tentatively, D is TRBD1 or TRBD2 (6 bases each). This CDR3 comprises 13 residues. V dropped 8 bases and J dropped 3 bases, with 14 bases sitting between them. Germline values: CDR1 ENHRY, CDR2 SYGVKD.

The J gene is TRBJ2-1, the V gene TRBV21-1. TRBV21-1 is designated a pseudogene. This CDR3 contains 17 residues. CDR3 region: CASSKDMSGDPYNEQFF. The CDR3 bases are TGTGCCAGCAGCAAAGATATGTCCGGGGACCCCTACAATGAGCAGTTCTTC.

The V call is TRBV7-9, the J call TRBJ2-3; no definite D call. CDR1 and CDR2 (germline): SEHNR, FQNEAQ (reference sequence). The CDR3 is made up of 16 amino acids. The ends were cut back, 2 bases at V and 2 bases at J, with 14 bases in the middle. The CDR3 region has the DNA TGTGCCAGCAGCTTACCAGCCCAGACTGTCACAGATACGCAGTATTTT. Protein: CASSLPAQTVTDTQYF.

The chain links TRBV19 to TRBJ1-3; D is undetermined. Germline CDR1 LNHDA, CDR2 SQIVND (reference sequence). The length of the CDR3 is 18 residues. Trimming cost V 0 bases and J 1 base, with 16 bases left between them. The CDR3 DNA sequence: TGTGCCAGTAGTATAGATTCTCGGCAGAGCCCTTCTGGAAACACCATATATTTT. Its protein product is CASSIDSRQSPSGNTIYF.